One and the same sample provided the 15 T cell receptor beta chains below, sequenced in a study of T cells in Graves' hyperthyroidism and ophthalmopathy. TCR beta CDR3 sequences were amplified from RNA transcripts. The HTBI primer set drove a first-round RT-PCR of the TCR CDR3. TCRdb passed the multiplex PCR reads through MiXCR, listing each CDR3 protein once. The sample consists of over 550,000 distinct CDR3 sequences, 16% of them appearing once. The material sequenced was blood. These receptors originate from a woman aged 18-29 years with Graves' hyperthyroidism.

This clonotype was detected only a few times. V gene TRBV3-1 combines with J gene TRBJ1-2, with D unresolved. The V end was cut by 0 bases, the J end by 8 bases, with 16 bases between. CDR1 LGHDT and CDR2 YNNKEL come from the germline V gene (reference sequence). This CDR3 contains 15 residues. CDR3 sequence (DNA): TGTGCCAGCAGCCAAGACCGCCCGACCTGGAGAGGCTACACCTTC. Residues: CASSQDRPTWRGYTF.

This clonotype occurred many times. The rearrangement joins TRBV6-1 to TRBJ1-3; D gene unclear. Germline-derived CDR1 and CDR2 are MNHNS and SASEGT. CDR3 length equals 15 residues. V dropped 1 base and J dropped 0 bases, with 7 bases sitting between them. For the CDR3, the DNA is TGTGCCAGCAGTGAAGTTGAGGCCTCTGGAAACACCATATATTTT. Translating gives CASSEVEASGNTIYF.

The chain combines TRBV20-1 with TRBJ2-3; 11 nucleotides line up with TRBD2. CDR1 is DFQATT, CDR2 SNEGSKA, per germline (reference sequence). This CDR3 has 15 residues. Germline trimming cut 5 bases from V and 4 bases from J; bases unmatched to any gene: 8. The CDR3 DNA reads TGCAGTGCTGGTAGCGGGGGGGCGTTATCAGATACGCAGTATTTT. It translates to CSAGSGGALSDTQYF.

This clonotype was seen ten or more times. The V and J genes are TRBV30 and TRBJ2-1; D is unresolved. The CDR3 spans 12 residues. The V gene's germline CDR1 is GTSNPN and CDR2 SVGIG (reference sequence). The V and J ends lost 2 bases and 7 bases respectively, with 9 bases between them. CDR3 sequence reads: CAWSLVLNEQFF. The CDR3, as DNA: TGTGCCTGGAGTCTCGTTCTTAATGAGCAGTTCTTC.

The chain carries TRBV7-9 and TRBJ2-5; weak D call: TRBD2 (6 bases). The CDR3 is 16 amino acids. The V and J ends lost 1 base and 3 bases respectively, with 15 bases between them. Germline V CDR1 and CDR2: SEHNR, FQNEAQ (reference sequence). Written as DNA, the CDR3 is TGTGCCAGCAGCTTAGAGGTTCTAGCGTGGGAAGAGACCCAGTACTTC. Translated, it gives CASSLEVLAWEETQYF.

This clonotype was observed many times. CDR3 nucleotide sequence: TGCAGTGCCAGCCCCGGGACAGCCCGGGTCACCCTCCACTTT. Protein sequence: CSASPGTARVTLHF. The rearrangement links TRBV20-1 to TRBJ1-6; TRBD1 agrees at 7 bases. Germline CDR1 reads DFQATT; CDR2 reads SNEGSKA (reference sequence). CDR3 size: 14 residues. V was pared by 6 bases and J by 14 bases, with 16 bases of the junction left unmatched.

This clonotype was counted a few times. The rearrangement uses TRBV18 and TRBJ2-7, with D perhaps matching TRBD1 (6 bases). Germline CDR1 is KGHSH and CDR2 is LQKENI. The V end was cut by 3 bases, the J end by 2 bases, with 14 bases between. CDR3 length equals 15 residues. CDR3 bases: TGTGCCAGCTCACCCCCTACTCGACAGGCCTACGAGCAGTACTTC. It codes for CASSPPTRQAYEQYF.

Concerning this clonotype itself: A much larger clone lies a single base off, so this may be a read error. The J gene is TRBJ1-1, the V gene TRBV10-2; TRBD1 might be the D (5 bases). This CDR3 spans 14 amino acids. In germline, CDR1 is WSHSY, CDR2 SAAADI. The CDR3 nucleotides read TGCGCCAGCGGTGAGTCCACAGGGAACACTGAAGCTTTCTTT. Protein sequence: CASGESTGNTEAFF.

This clonotype was seen ten or more times. This chain joins TRBV12-3 or TRBV12-4 and TRBJ1-1; the D is unclear. This CDR3 spans 14 amino acids. Deletions cut 6 bases from V and 1 base from J, with 12 bases between. This CDR3 reads CASRTTLQNTEAFF. CDR3 in DNA: TGTGCCAGCAGAACAACATTACAGAACACTGAAGCTTTCTTT.

This clonotype was counted ten times or more. The rearrangement joins TRBV7-8 to TRBJ1-2; D is uncertain. The ends were cut back, 5 bases at V and 3 bases at J, with 13 bases in the middle. CDR1 SGHVS and CDR2 FQNEAQ come from the germline V gene. This CDR3 has 14 residues. CDR3 amino acids: CASSQTWADYGYTF. The DNA of the CDR3 is TGTGCCAGCAGCCAAACGTGGGCGGACTATGGCTACACCTTC. The variable domain in full, completed from reference TRBV7-8 and TRBJ1-2, reads GAGVSQSPRYKVAKRGQDVALRCDPISGHVSLFWYQQALGQGPEFLTYFQNEAQLDKSGLPSDRFFAERPEGSVSTLKIQRTQQEDSAVYLCASSQTWADYGYTFGSGTRLTVV.

As regards this clonotype: Compared with germline, one end of the junction differs, possibly owing to a read error. J is TRBJ2-7 and V is TRBV5-1; D possibly matches TRBD1 or TRBD2 (5 bases each). CDR3 length: 14 amino acids. CDR1 SGHRS and CDR2 YFSETQ come from the germline V gene. The chain's CDR3 is CASSSRDAAYERYF. The CDR3 DNA is TGCGCCAGCAGCTCCCGGGACGCAGCCTACGAGCGGTACTTC. Full variable domain (missing parts from reference TRBV5-1 and TRBJ2-7): KAGVTQTPRYLIKTRGQQVTLSCSPISGHRSVSWYQQTPGQGLQFLFEYFSETQRNKGNFPGRFSGRQFSNSRSEMNVSTLELGDSALYLCASSSRDAAYERYFGPGTRLTVT.

The V and J genes are TRBV14 and TRBJ2-1; 7 nucleotides line up with TRBD1. Per the germline V gene, CDR1 is SGHDN and CDR2 is FVKESK. V gave up 6 bases and J gave up 3 bases; unmatched junction bases: 8. The CDR3 totals 15 residues. The CDR3 reads CASSQRTGFYNEQFF. In nucleotides, the CDR3 is TGTGCCAGCAGTCAGAGGACAGGTTTCTACAATGAGCAGTTCTTC.

This clonotype was counted many times. The genes are TRBV7-9 and TRBJ2-3, with 8 bases that match TRBD1. CDR3 length: 16 residues. V dropped 1 base and J dropped 1; count of bases not matched to a gene: 4. Germline V gives CDR1 SEHNR, CDR2 FQNEAQ (reference sequence). This CDR3 reads CASSLGQGRGTDTQYF. The CDR3 nucleotides read TGTGCCAGCAGCTTAGGACAGGGGAGAGGCACAGATACGCAGTATTTT. The full variable domain, rest sourced from reference TRBV7-9 and TRBJ2-3, is DTGVSQNPRHKITKRGQNVTFRCDPISEHNRLYWYRQTLGQGPEFLTYFQNEAQLEKSRLLSDRFSAERPKGSFSTLEIQRTEQGDSAMYLCASSLGQGRGTDTQYFGPGTRLTVL.

This clonotype was counted at least ten times. The rearrangement joins TRBV20-1 to TRBJ1-1; TRBD1 agrees at 7 bases. The ends lost 6 bases at V and 1 base at J; junction bases unmatched: 5. CDR1 DFQATT and CDR2 SNEGSKA come from the germline V gene (reference sequence). This CDR3 spans 13 amino acids. The CDR3 DNA is TGCAGTGCCCGACAGGGAGCGAACACTGAAGCTTTCTTT. It specifies CSARQGANTEAFF.

This clonotype was counted ten times or more. Sequence at one end of the junction differs from germline and may be a read error. The chain recombines TRBV7-9 with TRBJ1-5; D not certain. The CDR3 contains 14 residues. CDR1 and CDR2 (germline): SEHNR, FQNEAQ (reference sequence). CDR3 sequence (DNA): TGCGCCAGCAGTGGCGGGCGTAGCAATCAGCCCCAGCATTTT. This sequence encodes CASSGGRSNQPQHF. Based on the CDR3 plus reference TRBV7-9 and TRBJ1-5, the full variable domain is DTGVSQNPRHKITKRGQNVTFRCDPISEHNRLYWYRQTLGQGPEFLTYFQNEAQLEKSRLLSDRFSAERPKGSFSTLEIQRTEQGDSAMYLCASSGGRSNQPQHFGDGTRLSIL.